This T cell receptor (beta chain) emerged from a study of CD8 T cells in Susac syndrome. The authors reverse transcribed about 0.45 to 1 ug RNA with random hexamers. TCRdb passed the immunoSEQ multiplex PCR reads through MiXCR, listing each CDR3 protein once. Of about 200,000 distinct CDR3 sequences listed, about 90% are singletons. CDR3 size: 16 residues. Trimming took 8 bases from V and 2 from J, leaving 21 bases between them. The receptor was isolated from a human donor with multiple sclerosis. The chain is built from TRBV23-1 and TRBJ1-2; D is possibly TRBD1 (5 bases). TRBV23-1 is designated an ORF whose function remains uncertain. The source material was CD8+ T cells from PBMCs. CDR3 amino acids: CASGGLRDGPNYGYTF. CDR3 DNA: TGCGCCAGCGGAGGCCTTCGGGACGGGCCCAACTATGGCTACACCTTC.